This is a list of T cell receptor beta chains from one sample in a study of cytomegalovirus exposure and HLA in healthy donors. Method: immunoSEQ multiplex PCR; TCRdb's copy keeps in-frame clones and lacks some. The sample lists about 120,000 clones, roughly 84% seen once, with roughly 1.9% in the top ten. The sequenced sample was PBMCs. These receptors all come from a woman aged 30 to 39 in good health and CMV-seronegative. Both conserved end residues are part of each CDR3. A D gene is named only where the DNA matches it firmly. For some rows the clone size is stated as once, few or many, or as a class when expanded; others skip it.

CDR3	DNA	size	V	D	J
CASSLGGAIQETQYF	TGTGCCAGCAGTTTAGGCGGGGCGATACAAGAGACCCAGTACTTC	few	TRBV27	NA	TRBJ2-5
CASSLRVLAGGPSEQFF	TGTGCCAGCAGCTTAAGGGTACTAGCGGGGGGGCCCAGTGAGCAGTTCTTC	NA	TRBV7-6	TRBD2	TRBJ2-1
CASRVGLAGNEQFF	TGCGCCAGCAGAGTGGGACTAGCAGGCAATGAGCAGTTCTTC	NA	TRBV5-1	TRBD2	TRBJ2-1
CASSRGQFVEQYF	TGTGCCAGCAGCCGGGGACAGTTCGTCGAGCAGTACTTC	NA	TRBV7-2	TRBD1	TRBJ2-7
CASSPRGNSGNTIYF	TGTGCCAGCTCACCCCGCGGGAACTCTGGAAACACCATATATTTT	NA	TRBV18	NA	TRBJ1-3
CASSSSTSGVYNEQFF	TGTGCCAGCAGTTCTTCAACTAGCGGGGTATACAATGAGCAGTTCTTC	NA	TRBV27	TRBD2	TRBJ2-1
CASSARQGGGEKLFF	TGTGCCAGCAGCGCCAGACAGGGTGGTGGGGAAAAACTGTTTTTT	once	TRBV9	TRBD1	TRBJ1-4
CATSMGGGYNSPLHF	TGTGCCACCAGCATGGGCGGGGGGTATAATTCACCCCTCCACTTT	NA	TRBV15	NA	TRBJ1-6
CASSPSGVPYNSPLHF	TGTGCCAGCAGTCCATCAGGGGTACCCTATAATTCACCCCTCCACTTT	NA	TRBV11-2	NA	TRBJ1-6
CASSYFGQGGSNEQYF	TGTGCCAGCAGTTACTTCGGACAGGGTGGGTCAAACGAGCAGTACTTC	few	TRBV6-5	TRBD1	TRBJ2-7
CASSNLPGLAGTGELFF	TGTGCCAGCAGCAATCTTCCGGGACTAGCCGGCACCGGGGAGCTGTTTTTT	NA	TRBV11-3	TRBD2	TRBJ2-2
CASTLNGGGETQYF	TGTGCCAGCACGCTGAACGGGGGTGGAGAGACCCAGTACTTC	NA	TRBV2	NA	TRBJ2-5
CASSLPRDRGGHNEQFF	TGCGCCAGCAGCCTACCCCGGGACAGGGGGGGTCACAATGAGCAGTTCTTC	NA	TRBV5-1	TRBD1	TRBJ2-1
CASSLEGRGEKLFF	TGTGCCAGCAGCTTAGAGGGGAGGGGTGAAAAACTGTTTTTT	NA	TRBV11-2	NA	TRBJ1-4
CASSPSGLKYNEQFF	TGTGCCAGCAGCCCGTCGGGGTTGAAGTACAATGAGCAGTTCTTC	NA	TRBV9	NA	TRBJ2-1
CASSLEGEETQYF	TGCGCCAGCAGCTTGGAGGGAGAAGAGACCCAGTACTTC	once	TRBV5-1	NA	TRBJ2-5
CASSLQVNTGELFF	TGCGCCAGCAGCTTACAAGTGAACACCGGGGAGCTGTTTTTT	NA	TRBV5-1	NA	TRBJ2-2
CASSRGVPGYTF	TGTGCCAGCAGCCGGGGGGTTCCTGGCTACACCTTC	NA	TRBV13	NA	TRBJ1-2
CASSQVQESPLHF	TGCGCCAGCAGCCAAGTACAGGAATCACCCCTCCACTTT	NA	TRBV4-1	NA	TRBJ1-6
CASSPTGTYEQYF	TGTGCCAGCAGCCCCACAGGGACCTACGAGCAGTACTTC	NA	TRBV11-3	NA	TRBJ2-7
CASSQPGHLVYGYTF	TGTGCCAGTAGTCAACCGGGACATCTAGTCTATGGCTACACCTTC	NA	TRBV19	NA	TRBJ1-2
CASSSAASRDTGELFF	TGTGCCAGCAGCTCCGCGGCCAGTCGTGACACCGGGGAGCTGTTTTTT	NA	TRBV5-4	NA	TRBJ2-2